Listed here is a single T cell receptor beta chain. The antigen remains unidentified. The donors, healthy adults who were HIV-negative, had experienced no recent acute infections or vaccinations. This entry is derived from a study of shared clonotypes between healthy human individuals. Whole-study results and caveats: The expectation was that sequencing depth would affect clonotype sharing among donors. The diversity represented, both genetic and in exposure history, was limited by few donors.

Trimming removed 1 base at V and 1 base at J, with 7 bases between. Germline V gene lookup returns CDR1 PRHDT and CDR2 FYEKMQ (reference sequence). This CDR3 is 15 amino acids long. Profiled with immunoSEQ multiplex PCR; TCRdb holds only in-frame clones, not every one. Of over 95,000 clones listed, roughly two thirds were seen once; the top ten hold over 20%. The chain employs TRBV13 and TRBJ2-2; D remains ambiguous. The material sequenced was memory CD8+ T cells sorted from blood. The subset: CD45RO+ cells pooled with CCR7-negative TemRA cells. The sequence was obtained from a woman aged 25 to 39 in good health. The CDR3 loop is CASSLATQNTGELFF. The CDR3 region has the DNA TGTGCCAGCAGCTTAGCCACACAGAACACCGGGGAGCTGTTTTTT.